The clone carrying this T cell receptor beta chain was seen at least ten times. The entry originates in a study of human T cells and chemical hapten exposure. V dropped 4 bases and J dropped 7 bases, with 13 bases sitting between them. The germline V gene encodes CDR1 SGHVS and CDR2 FQNEAQ. The CDR3 length is 13 residues. Time point denoted: pre-sensitization, week 0. The treatment: therapeutic diphenylcyclopropenone sensitization with weekly scalp DPC. Each CDR3 protein is one row after TCRdb ran MiXCR on the RACE reads. Here the sample spans about 85,000 distinct CDR3 sequences, 7.5% to 9.5% being singletons.

The receptor's source is a man aged 35 to 55 with alopecia areata. Some clones in this sample may be carry-over from other donors' samples. This chain links TRBV7-8 with TRBJ1-1, with no clear D. Material: whole blood, obtained in connection with sensitization to the hapten diphenylcyclopropenone (DPC). The CDR3 sequence is CASSSEQYLEAFF. The CDR3 region has the DNA TGTGCCAGCAGCTCGGAACAGTACCTTGAAGCTTTCTTT.